The 21 T cell receptor beta chains reported below all come from one sample, sequenced in a study of cytomegalovirus exposure and HLA in healthy donors. Vbeta (60) and Jbeta (13) primers were used in the PCR. TCRdb keeps only in-frame clones here, not all; method: immunoSEQ multiplex PCR. The table shows more than 140,000 clones, with 75% to 80% occurring only once. The sequencing sample was made of PBMCs. These receptor sequences come from a female donor in good health and CMV-seronegative.

This clone was recorded a few times. Other nucleotide sequences in the sample specify the same CDR3. The CDR3 is CASSLGTGKTEAFF. The CDR3 DNA is TGTGCCAGCAGCTTAGGGACAGGGAAGACTGAAGCTTTCTTT. The chain links TRBV13 to TRBJ1-1; 7 nucleotides match TRBD1. V trimming: 0 bases; J trimming: 5 bases; junction bases outside the gene matches: 3. The germline V gene encodes CDR1 PRHDT and CDR2 FYEKMQ (reference sequence). There are 14 residues in the CDR3.

V gene TRBV6-1 combines with J gene TRBJ1-5; D gene unclear. Trimming removed 2 bases from V and 0 bases from J, with 17 bases in between. Germline CDR1 is MNHNS and CDR2 is SASEGT. The CDR3 length is 18 residues. The CDR3 DNA sequence: TGTGCCAGCAGTGAACGGTACAGTCGAATTTATAGCAATCAGCCCCAGCATTTT. Encoded protein: CASSERYSRIYSNQPQHF.

V is TRBV18 and J is TRBJ2-2, with D tentatively TRBD1 (6 bases). Germline loops: CDR1 KGHSH, CDR2 LQKENI. V lost 5 bases, J lost 2 bases, and 9 bases lay in between. The CDR3 length is 14 residues. CDR3 in DNA: TGTGCCAGCTCAGACAGGCGAAACACCGGGGAGCTGTTTTTT. It encodes CASSDRRNTGELFF.

J is TRBJ1-5 and V is TRBV27; a weak D match, TRBD1 (6 bases). Germline V gene lookup returns CDR1 MNHEY and CDR2 SMNVEV (reference sequence). V was pared by 5 bases and J by 8 bases, with 22 bases between. There are 16 residues in the CDR3. CDR3 amino acids: CASSVWAGARVEPQHF. DNA for the CDR3: TGTGCCAGCAGTGTCTGGGCAGGGGCTAGGGTAGAGCCCCAGCATTTT.

This clone appeared a few times. The rearrangement links TRBV5-4 to TRBJ2-2, with D perhaps TRBD1 (6 bases). V was cut by 1 base and J by 6 bases, with 16 bases left in between. The CDR3 is 16 amino acids. Germline V gene lookup returns CDR1 SGHNT and CDR2 YYREEE (reference sequence). The CDR3 DNA reads as TGTGCCAGCAGCTTGCTTGGGGGCGCTTTGGCCGGGGAGCTGTTTTTT. It translates to CASSLLGGALAGELFF.

This rearrangement joins TRBV6-6 to TRBJ2-5; possible D gene TRBD2, 6 bases. Trimming cost V 10 bases and J 2 bases, with 14 bases left between them. The CDR3 sequence is 13 residues long. The germline CDR1 and CDR2 sequences are MNHNY and SVGAGI (reference sequence). The CDR3: CATSRELQETQYF. For the CDR3, the DNA is TGTGCCACGAGCCGGGAGCTACAAGAGACCCAGTACTTC.

The chain recombines TRBV5-1 with TRBJ2-7, with a possible D match to TRBD2 (5 bases). Between the trimmed V and J ends, which lost 1 base and 3 bases, there was a span of 14 bases. From germline, CDR1 is SGHRS and CDR2 YFSETQ. CDR3 length equals 15 residues. In DNA form, the CDR3 reads TGCGCCAGCAGCTTGTTAAGCGGACCCCTCTACGAGCAGTACTTC. Translated, it gives CASSLLSGPLYEQYF.

This chain connects TRBV5-1 to TRBJ1-5; TRBD1 matches 7 bases. The CDR3 consists of 16 residues. Germline V gene sequence: CDR1 SGHRS, CDR2 YFSETQ. The V and J ends lost 4 bases and 7 bases, in that order; junction bases with no gene match: 14. Here the CDR3 reads CASSPDPAGGRQPQHF. The CDR3 bases are TGCGCCAGCAGCCCAGATCCGGCAGGGGGGAGGCAGCCCCAGCATTTT.

About this clone itself: The conserved closing phenylalanine or tryptophan is absent in this CDR3, likely reflecting a read error. CDR3 protein: CASSTGQYQPQHL. CDR3 sequence (DNA): TGTGCCAGCAGCACGGGACAGTATCAGCCCCAGCATCTT. The chain has TRBV5-6 and TRBJ1-5, with TRBD1 matching 7 bases. V gave up 4 bases and J gave up 5 bases; unmatched junction bases: 3. Per the germline V gene, CDR1 is SGHDT and CDR2 is YYEEEE. The CDR3 is 13 amino acids.

The chain recombines TRBV19 with TRBJ1-1; possible D gene TRBD1, 5 bases. Trimming took off 5 bases at V and 6 bases at J, with 10 bases between the two ends. The CDR3 spans 12 residues. Germline values: CDR1 LNHDA, CDR2 SQIVND (reference sequence). The CDR3 nucleotides are TGTGCCAGTAGTCCCCGGGGGTCTGAAGCTTTCTTT. It encodes CASSPRGSEAFF.

The V call is TRBV29-1, the J call TRBJ2-3, with D possibly TRBD1 on 6 matching bases. This CDR3 has 15 amino acids. The germline CDR1 and CDR2 sequences are SQVTM and ANQGSEA. V was pared by 1 base and J by 1 base, with 12 bases between. In DNA, the CDR3 is TGCAGCGTTGAAGTAGGGGGAGCTCGCACAGATACGCAGTATTTT. Protein sequence: CSVEVGGARTDTQYF.

The chain recombines TRBV27 with TRBJ2-6; D unresolved. CDR3 size: 16 residues. Germline V gene data show CDR1 as MNHEY and CDR2 as SMNVEV (reference sequence). V was clipped by 5 bases and J by 0 bases, with 11 bases between them. The CDR3 DNA sequence: TGTGCCAGCAGTACCGGAGAAAACTCTGGGGCCAACGTCCTGACTTTC. Translating it yields CASSTGENSGANVLTF.

The table lists this clone with a few counts. The chain links TRBV6-1 to TRBJ2-7; 11 nucleotides line up with TRBD2. The CDR3 consists of 16 residues. The germline V gene encodes CDR1 MNHNS and CDR2 SASEGT. The junction had 12 bases not matched to a gene; V was cut back by 4 bases and J by 7 bases. The CDR3 sequence: CASSGIAGGTPGEQYF. The DNA of the CDR3 is TGTGCCAGCAGTGGGATAGCGGGAGGGACGCCTGGAGAGCAGTACTTC.

This chain joins TRBV29-1 and TRBJ2-2; 9 bases are shared with TRBD1. There are 14 residues in the CDR3. Germline V lookup: CDR1 SQVTM, CDR2 ANQGSEA. With V trimmed by 4 bases and J by 6 bases, 6 bases remained unmatched. Here the CDR3 reads CSVGLQGAAGELFF. Written as DNA, the CDR3 is TGCAGCGTTGGGTTACAGGGGGCCGCCGGGGAGCTGTTTTTT.

The chain joins TRBV29-1 to TRBJ2-7; D is ambiguous. This CDR3 has 14 amino acids. Trimming cost V 0 bases and J 0 bases, with 9 bases left between them. CDR1 is SQVTM, CDR2 ANQGSEA, per germline. This CDR3 is CSVEESTTSYEQYF. The CDR3 DNA follows: TGCAGCGTTGAAGAATCAACAACCTCCTACGAGCAGTACTTC.

The CDR3 DNA reads TGTGCCAGCAGCTTATTCAGGGGGGCAGATACGCAGTATTTT. It codes for CASSLFRGADTQYF. The chain joins TRBV11-1 to TRBJ2-3; TRBD1 might be the D (7 bases). This CDR3 is built from 14 residues. The V end was cut by 2 bases, the J end by 4 bases, with 10 bases between. Germline V gene lookup returns CDR1 SGHAT and CDR2 FQDESV (reference sequence). Looking up the rest from reference TRBV11-1 and TRBJ2-3 gives the full variable domain: EAEVAQSPRYKITEKSQAVAFWCDPISGHATLYWYRQILGQGPELLVQFQDESVVDDSQLPKDRFSAERLKGVDSTLKIQPAELGDSAMYLCASSLFRGADTQYFGPGTRLTVL.

This clone has more than one count but fewer than ten. The chain joins TRBV14 to TRBJ1-1; D uncertain. With 2 bases removed from V and 13 bases from J, the gap between germline ends came to 17 bases. Germline loops: CDR1 SGHDN, CDR2 FVKESK. CDR3 length: 13 residues. The CDR3 spells CASSQRNSRVDFF. The CDR3 nucleotides read TGTGCCAGCAGCCAAAGAAACAGCCGAGTGGATTTCTTT.

The V gene is TRBV9, the J gene TRBJ1-5; tentatively, D is TRBD1 (5 bases). Germline CDR1 reads SGDLS; CDR2 reads YYNGEE. The ends were cut back, 3 bases at V and 0 bases at J, with 10 bases in the middle. The CDR3 consists of 15 residues. CDR3 nucleotide sequence: TGTGCCAGCAGCGGAGACAGCTATAGCAATCAGCCCCAGCATTTT. This gives the protein CASSGDSYSNQPQHF.

The rearrangement links TRBV7-9 to TRBJ1-1, with a weak D call TRBD1 (5 bases). The germline CDR1 and CDR2 sequences are SEHNR and FQNEAQ (reference sequence). Trimming cost V 2 bases and J 0 bases, with 10 bases left between them. The CDR3 is 15 residues long. The CDR3 bases are TGTGCCAGCAGCTTAATGGGGGGGGTGAACACTGAAGCTTTCTTT. This translates into CASSLMGGVNTEAFF.

This clone showed up just a few times. The DNA of the CDR3 is TGTGCCAGCAGTGAGGGCAGGGGGAACACTGAAGCTTTCTTT. This sequence encodes CASSEGRGNTEAFF. The chain uses TRBV2 and TRBJ1-1, with TRBD1 as a possible D gene (6 bases). CDR3 length: 14 residues. V was trimmed by 3 bases and J by 1 base, leaving 9 bases between them. CDR1 and CDR2 from the germline V gene are SNHLY and FYNNEI.

CDR3 loop: CASSVEGQSDGSPLHF. The CDR3 nucleotides read TGTGCCAGCAGCGTGGAAGGACAGTCCGATGGTTCACCCCTCCACTTT. The chain links TRBV9 to TRBJ1-6; possibly TRBD1 for D (6 bases). Germline CDR1 and CDR2: SGDLS and YYNGEE. V lost 2 bases, J lost 9 bases, and 18 bases lay in between. This CDR3 comprises 16 residues.